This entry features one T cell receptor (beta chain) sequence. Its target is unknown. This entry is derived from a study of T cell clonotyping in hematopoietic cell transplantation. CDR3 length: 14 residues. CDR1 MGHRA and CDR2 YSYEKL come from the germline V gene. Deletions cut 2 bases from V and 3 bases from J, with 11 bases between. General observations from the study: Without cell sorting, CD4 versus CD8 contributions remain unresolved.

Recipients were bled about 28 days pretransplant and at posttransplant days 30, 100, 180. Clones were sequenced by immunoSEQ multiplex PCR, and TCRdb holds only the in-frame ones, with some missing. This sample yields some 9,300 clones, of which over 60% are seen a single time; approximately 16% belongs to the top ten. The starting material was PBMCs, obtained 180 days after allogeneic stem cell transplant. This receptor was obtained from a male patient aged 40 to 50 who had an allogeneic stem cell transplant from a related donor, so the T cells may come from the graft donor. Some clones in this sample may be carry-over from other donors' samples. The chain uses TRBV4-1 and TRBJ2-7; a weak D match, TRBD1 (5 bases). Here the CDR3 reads CASSQPGKGYEQYF. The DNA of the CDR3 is TGCGCCAGCAGCCAACCAGGGAAGGGCTACGAGCAGTACTTC.